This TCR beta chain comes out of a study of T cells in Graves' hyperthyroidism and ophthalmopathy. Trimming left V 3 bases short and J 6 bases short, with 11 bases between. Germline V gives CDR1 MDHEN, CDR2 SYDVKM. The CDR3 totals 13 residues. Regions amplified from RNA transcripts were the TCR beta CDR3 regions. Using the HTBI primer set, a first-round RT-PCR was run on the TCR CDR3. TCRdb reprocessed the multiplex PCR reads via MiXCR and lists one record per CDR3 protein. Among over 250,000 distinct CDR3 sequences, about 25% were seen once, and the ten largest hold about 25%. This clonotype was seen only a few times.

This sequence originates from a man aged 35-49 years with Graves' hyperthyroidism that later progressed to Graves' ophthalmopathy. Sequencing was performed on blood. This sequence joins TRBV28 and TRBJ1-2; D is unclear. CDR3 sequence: CASSLWGEDGYTF. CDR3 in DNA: TGTGCCAGCAGTTTGTGGGGTGAAGATGGCTACACCTTC.